This entry features one T cell receptor (beta chain) sequence. The source of the sample is a study of T cell changes during pregnancy in multiple sclerosis. Profiling relied on immunoSEQ multiplex PCR, and the TCRdb table lists in-frame clones only, not all of them. The sample lists around 78,000 clones, around 91% occurring once. The TCR originated in a female donor in good health, enrolled as a control in a pregnancy study. Specimen: peripheral blood, collected in the third trimester of pregnancy.

The CDR3 protein is CASGSPPRISGNTIYF. CDR3 in DNA: TGTGCTAGTGGTTCCCCCCCGAGGATATCTGGAAACACCATATATTTT. The genes are TRBV12-5 and TRBJ1-3; the D is unclear. The ends were cut back, 4 bases at V and 1 base at J, with 14 bases in the middle. Germline-derived CDR1 and CDR2 are LGHNT and FRNRAP. This CDR3 comprises 16 residues.